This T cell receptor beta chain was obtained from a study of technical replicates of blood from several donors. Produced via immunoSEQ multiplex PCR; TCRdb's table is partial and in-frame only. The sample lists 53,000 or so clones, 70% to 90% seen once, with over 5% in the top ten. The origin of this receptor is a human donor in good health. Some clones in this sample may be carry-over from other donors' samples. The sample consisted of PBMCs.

This chain's CDR3 is CASRTSGTTYGYTF. The DNA for the CDR3 is TGTGCCAGTAGGACATCCGGGACAACCTATGGCTACACCTTC. The V gene is TRBV19, the J gene TRBJ1-2, with D perhaps matching TRBD1 (6 bases). Germline CDR1 is LNHDA and CDR2 is SQIVND (reference sequence). Trimming removed 6 bases at V and 4 bases at J, with 15 bases between. This CDR3 spans 14 amino acids.